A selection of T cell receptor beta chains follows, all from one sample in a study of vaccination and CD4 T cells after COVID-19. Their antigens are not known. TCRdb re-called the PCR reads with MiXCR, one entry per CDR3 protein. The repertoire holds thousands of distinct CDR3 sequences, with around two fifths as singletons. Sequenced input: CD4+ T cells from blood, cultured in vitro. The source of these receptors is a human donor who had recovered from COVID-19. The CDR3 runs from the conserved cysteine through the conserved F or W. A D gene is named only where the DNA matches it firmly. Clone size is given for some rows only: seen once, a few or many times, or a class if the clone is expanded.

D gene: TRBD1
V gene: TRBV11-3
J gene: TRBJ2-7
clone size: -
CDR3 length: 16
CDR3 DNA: TGTGCCAGCAGCTTAGAGCGGACAGGGGGGGCCTACGAGCAGTACTTC
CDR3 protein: CASSLERTGGAYEQYF

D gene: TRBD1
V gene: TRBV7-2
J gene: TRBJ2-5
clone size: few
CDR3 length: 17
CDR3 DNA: TGTGCCAGCAGCTTCCGGGACAGGGGTGGTTGGGTAGAGACCCAGTACTTC
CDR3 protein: CASSFRDRGGWVETQYF

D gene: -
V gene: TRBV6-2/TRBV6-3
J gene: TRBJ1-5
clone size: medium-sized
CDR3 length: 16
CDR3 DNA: TGTGCCAGCAGAGCCGGGGACATCGGATTCAATCAGCCCCAGCATTTT
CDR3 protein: CASRAGDIGFNQPQHF

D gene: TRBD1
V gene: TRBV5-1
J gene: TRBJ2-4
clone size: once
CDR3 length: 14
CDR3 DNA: TGCGCCAGCAGCTTACAGGGGACCAAAAACATTCAGTACTTC
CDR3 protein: CASSLQGTKNIQYF

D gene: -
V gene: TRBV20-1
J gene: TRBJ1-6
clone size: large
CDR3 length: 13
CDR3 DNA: TGCAGTGCTAGCCCGGACAGACATTCACCCCTCCACTTT
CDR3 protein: CSASPDRHSPLHF

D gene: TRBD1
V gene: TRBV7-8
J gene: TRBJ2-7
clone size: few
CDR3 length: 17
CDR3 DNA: TGTGCCAGCAGCCCAAGACTTGGGACAGGGGGGTCTGGCGAGCAGTACTTC
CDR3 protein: CASSPRLGTGGSGEQYF

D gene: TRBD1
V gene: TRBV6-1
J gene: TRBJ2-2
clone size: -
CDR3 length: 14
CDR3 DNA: TGTGCCAGCGGGGCAGGGGGCTGGACCGGGGAGCTGTTTTTT
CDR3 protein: CASGAGGWTGELFF

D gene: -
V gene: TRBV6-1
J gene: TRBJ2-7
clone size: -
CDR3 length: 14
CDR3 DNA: TGTGCCAGCAGTCGACGGGGGAGACACTACGAGCAGTACTTC
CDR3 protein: CASSRRGRHYEQYF

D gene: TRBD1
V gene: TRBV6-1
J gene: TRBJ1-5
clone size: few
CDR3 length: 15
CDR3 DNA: TGTGCCAGCAGTGTACTCCGGGACAGAAATCAGCCCCAGCATTTT
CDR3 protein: CASSVLRDRNQPQHF

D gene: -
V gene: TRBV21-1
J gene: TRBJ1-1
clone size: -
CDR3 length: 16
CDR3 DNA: TGTGCCAGCAGCGCACAAGAGACAGGGGGTTACACTGAAGCTTTCTTT
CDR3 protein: CASSAQETGGYTEAFF

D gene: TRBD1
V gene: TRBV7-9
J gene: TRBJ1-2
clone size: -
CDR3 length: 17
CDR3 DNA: TGTGCCAGCAGCCAACGGGACAGGGGGCCGTTTGCCTATGGCTACACCTTC
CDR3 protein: CASSQRDRGPFAYGYTF

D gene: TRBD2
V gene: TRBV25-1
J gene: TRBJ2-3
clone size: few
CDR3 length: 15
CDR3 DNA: TGTGCCAGCAGTGACGGTAGCGGGCTGCGAGATACGCAGTATTTT
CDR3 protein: CASSDGSGLRDTQYF

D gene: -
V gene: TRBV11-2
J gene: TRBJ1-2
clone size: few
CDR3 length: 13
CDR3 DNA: TGTGCCAGCAGCTTTGCAGGGGTGAGCGGCTACACCTTC
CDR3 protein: CASSFAGVSGYTF

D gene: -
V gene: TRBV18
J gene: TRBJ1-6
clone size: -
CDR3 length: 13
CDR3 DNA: TGTGCCAGCTCACCAGCCAGCAATTCACCCCTCCACTTT
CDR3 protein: CASSPASNSPLHF

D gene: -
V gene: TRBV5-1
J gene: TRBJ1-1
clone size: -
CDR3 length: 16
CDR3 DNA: TGCGCCAGCAGCTACTCTTACAGGGCGACGAACACTGAAGCTTTCTTT
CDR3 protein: CASSYSYRATNTEAFF

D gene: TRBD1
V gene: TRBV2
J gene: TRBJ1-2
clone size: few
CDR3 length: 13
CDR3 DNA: TGTGCCAGCGGGGGACAGCTCAACTATGGCTACACCTTC
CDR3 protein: CASGGQLNYGYTF

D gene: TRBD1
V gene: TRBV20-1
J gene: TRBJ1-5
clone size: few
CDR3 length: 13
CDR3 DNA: TGCAGTGCTAACCGGGACAGGGATCAGCCCCAGCATTTT
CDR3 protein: CSANRDRDQPQHF

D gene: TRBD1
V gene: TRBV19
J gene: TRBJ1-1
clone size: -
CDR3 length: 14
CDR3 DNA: TGTGCCAGTAGGAACACAGGGGAGGGTACTGAAGCTTTCTTT
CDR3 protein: CASRNTGEGTEAFF

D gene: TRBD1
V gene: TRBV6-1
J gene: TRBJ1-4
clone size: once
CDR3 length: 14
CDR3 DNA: TGTGCCAGCAGCCGGGACAGGGTCAATGAAAAACTGTTTTTT
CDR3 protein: CASSRDRVNEKLFF

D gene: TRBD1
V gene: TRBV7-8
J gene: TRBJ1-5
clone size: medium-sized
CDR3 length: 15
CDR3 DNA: TGTGCCAGCAGTTTGACACGGGACAGATGGCAGCCCCAGCATTTT
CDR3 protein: CASSLTRDRWQPQHF

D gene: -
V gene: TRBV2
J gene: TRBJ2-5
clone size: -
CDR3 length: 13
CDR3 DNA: TGTGCCAGCACCTTCTTTGGAGGAGAGACCCAGTACTTC
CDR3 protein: CASTFFGGETQYF

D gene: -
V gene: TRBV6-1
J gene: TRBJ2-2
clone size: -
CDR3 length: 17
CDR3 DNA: TGTGCCAGCAGTGAATCTGCGCTGTCAGGGAACACCGGGGAGCTGTTTTTT
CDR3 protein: CASSESALSGNTGELFF

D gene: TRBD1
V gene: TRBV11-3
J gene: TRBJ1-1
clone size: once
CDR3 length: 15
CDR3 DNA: TGTGCCAGCAGCCCGGGACAGGGAAGGAACACTGAAGCTTTCTTT
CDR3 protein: CASSPGQGRNTEAFF

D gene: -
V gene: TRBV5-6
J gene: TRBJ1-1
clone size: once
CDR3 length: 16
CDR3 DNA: TGTGCCAGCAGCTCCCCCTCAGGGTTGGGGGACACTGAAGCTTTCTTT
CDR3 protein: CASSSPSGLGDTEAFF

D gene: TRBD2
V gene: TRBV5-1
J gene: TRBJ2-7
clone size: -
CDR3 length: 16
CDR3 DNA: TGCGCCAGCAGCTTGGGTCTTTGGCGGGAGGGCTACGAGCAGTACTTC
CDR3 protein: CASSLGLWREGYEQYF

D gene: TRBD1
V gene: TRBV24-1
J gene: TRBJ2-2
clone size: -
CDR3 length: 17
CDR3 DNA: TGTGCCACCAGTGATGCCGGGACAGGGGGCTTGACCGGGGAGCTGTTTTTT
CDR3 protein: CATSDAGTGGLTGELFF

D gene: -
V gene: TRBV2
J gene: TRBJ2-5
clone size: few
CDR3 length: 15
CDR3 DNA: TGTGCCAGCAGTGAACGGACTCAACAGCAAGAGACCCAGTACTTC
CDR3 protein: CASSERTQQQETQYF

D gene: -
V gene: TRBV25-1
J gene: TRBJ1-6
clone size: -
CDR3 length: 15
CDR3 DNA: TGTGCCAGCAGTGAATTCTCAGCCCCAAATTCACCCCTCCACTTT
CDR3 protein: CASSEFSAPNSPLHF

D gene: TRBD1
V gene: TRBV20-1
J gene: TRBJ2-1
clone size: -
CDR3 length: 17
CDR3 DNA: TGCAGTGCTAGACCATTTACTGGACAGGCGCCATACAATGAGCAGTTCTTC
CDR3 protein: CSARPFTGQAPYNEQFF

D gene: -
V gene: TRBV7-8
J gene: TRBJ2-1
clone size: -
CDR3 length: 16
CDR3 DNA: TGTGCCAGCAGCTCCCAAACTAGAGTTAGGGACAATGAGCAGTTCTTC
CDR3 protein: CASSSQTRVRDNEQFF

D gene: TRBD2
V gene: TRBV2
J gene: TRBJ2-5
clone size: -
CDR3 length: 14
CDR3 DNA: TGTGCCAGCAGTCCCCAGCGGGGGATGGAGACCCAGTACTTC
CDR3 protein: CASSPQRGMETQYF

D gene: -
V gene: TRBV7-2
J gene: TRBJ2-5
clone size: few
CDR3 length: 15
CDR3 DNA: TGTGCCAGCAGCTTAGACGTGACAACACAAGAGACCCAGTACTTC
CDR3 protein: CASSLDVTTQETQYF

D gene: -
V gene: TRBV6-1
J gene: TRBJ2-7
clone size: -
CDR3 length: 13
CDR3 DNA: TGTGCCAGCAGTCCGGATAGGTGGCACGAGCAGTACTTC
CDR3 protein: CASSPDRWHEQYF

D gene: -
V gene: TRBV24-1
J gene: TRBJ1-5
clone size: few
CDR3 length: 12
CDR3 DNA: TGTGCCACCAGTGATTTCGGGCAGCCCCAGCATTTT
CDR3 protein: CATSDFGQPQHF

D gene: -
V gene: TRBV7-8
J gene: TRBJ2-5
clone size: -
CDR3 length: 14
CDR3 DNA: TGTGCCAGCAGCCTCCCTGGGGGGCCGGAGACCCAGTACTTC
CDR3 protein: CASSLPGGPETQYF

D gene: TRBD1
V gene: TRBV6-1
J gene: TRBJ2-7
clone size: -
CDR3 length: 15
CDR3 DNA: TGTGCCGCACTGGGGGGACAGGGGGGCTCCTACGAGCAGTACTTC
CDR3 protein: CAALGGQGGSYEQYF